These 12 T cell receptor beta chains originate from one sample sequenced in a study of T cells after yellow fever vaccination. TCRdb analysed the 5' RACE reads with MiXCR anew, one entry per CDR3 protein. Of 400,000 or so distinct CDR3 sequences listed, about 19% are singletons. This sample comprised PBMCs, obtained before the yellow fever booster vaccination. The source of these receptors is a man younger than 35 who received the YFV17D yellow fever vaccine.

This clonotype was seen a few times. The chain recombines TRBV12-3 or TRBV12-4 with TRBJ1-4, with 8 bases fitting TRBD1. J was trimmed by 8 bases and V by 6 bases; bases with no gene match: 5. The CDR3 consists of 13 residues. The CDR3 DNA reads as TGTGCCAGCAGGGACAGGGTTCGAGAAAAACTGTTTTTT. It translates to CASRDRVREKLFF.

This clonotype was detected only a few times. V gene TRBV30 combines with J gene TRBJ1-5; D remains unclear. CDR3 length equals 11 residues. With 2 bases removed from V and 15 bases from J, the gap between germline ends came to 14 bases. Germline V lookup: CDR1 GTSNPN, CDR2 SVGIG (reference sequence). The DNA of the CDR3 is TGTGCCTGGAGTCGTGGCGACGTTAGGCATTTT. Translated: CAWSRGDVRHF.

The chain carries TRBV29-1 and TRBJ1-1; no reliable D call. There are 13 residues in the CDR3. Trimming pared 0 bases from V and 2 bases from J, leaving 7 bases between. Looked up from germline, CDR1 is SQVTM and CDR2 is ANQGSEA. The CDR3 sequence: CSVEEVLNTEAFF. CDR3 bases: TGCAGCGTTGAAGAGGTCTTAAACACTGAAGCTTTCTTT.

The chain links TRBV6-1 to TRBJ1-5; TRBD1 might be the D (6 bases). Deletions cut 5 bases from V and 7 bases from J, with 18 bases between. Germline V lookup: CDR1 MNHNS, CDR2 SASEGT. The CDR3 runs to 15 residues. CDR3: CASSNGRGARQPQHF. In DNA, the CDR3 is TGTGCCAGCAGTAACGGGAGGGGGGCGAGGCAGCCCCAGCATTTT.

The chain couples TRBV28 to TRBJ1-5; a possible D gene is TRBD1 (6 bases). The CDR3 is made up of 17 amino acids. CDR1 and CDR2 from the germline V gene are MDHEN and SYDVKM. V lost 8 bases and J 0 bases, leaving 20 bases between the germline ends. The CDR3 DNA reads as TGTGCCAGCGCACCCCCTCCGGGACACCGTAGCAATCAGCCCCAGCATTTT. This gives the protein CASAPPPGHRSNQPQHF. The entire variable domain, with the rest obtained from reference TRBV28 and TRBJ1-5, is as follows: DVKVTQSSRYLVKRTGEKVFLECVQDMDHENMFWYRQDPGLGLRLIYFSYDVKMKEKGDIPEGYSVSREKKERFSLILESASTNQTSMYLCASAPPPGHRSNQPQHFGDGTRLSIL.

This chain joins TRBV5-5 and TRBJ2-7, with a weak D call TRBD1 (5 bases). CDR3 length equals 15 residues. Germline lookup yields CDR1 SGHKS and CDR2 YYEKEE (reference sequence). Deletions cut 2 bases from V and 1 base from J, with 13 bases between. CDR3 DNA sequence: TGTGCCAGCAGCTTAGGGGTGACAGTTTCCTACGAGCAGTACGTC. This encodes CASSLGVTVSYEQYV.

This clonotype has more than one count but fewer than ten. The chain couples TRBV24-1 to TRBJ2-2; 9 bases fit TRBD1. The CDR3 is 18 amino acids. Trimming cost V 7 bases and J 3 bases; bases outside gene matches: 14. Germline V gene sequence: CDR1 KGHDR, CDR2 SFDVKD. The CDR3 coding sequence is TGTGCCACCAGCGTAGGAAAACCGGGACAGGGAGACACCGGGGAGCTGTTTTTT. Protein sequence: CATSVGKPGQGDTGELFF.

The chain is built from TRBV6-5 and TRBJ1-2; D gene unclear. The germline V gene encodes CDR1 MNHEY and CDR2 SVGAGI. The germline V and J ends were trimmed by 4 bases and 3 bases, with 9 bases remaining between them. This CDR3 contains 13 residues. CDR3 bases: TGTGCCAGCAGTTCTCCGGACCACTATGGCTACACCTTC. Amino acid sequence: CASSSPDHYGYTF.

This chain connects TRBV20-1 to TRBJ2-7, with TRBD1 identical over 9 bases. Germline values: CDR1 DFQATT, CDR2 SNEGSKA (reference sequence). The CDR3 is 13 residues long. V was pared by 6 bases and J by 3 bases, with 6 bases of the junction left unmatched. The CDR3 DNA follows: TGCAGTGCCGCCGGGACAGGGTACTACGAGCAGTACTTC. Translating it yields CSAAGTGYYEQYF.

The chain joins TRBV5-1 to TRBJ2-1; TRBD1 agrees at 9 bases. The CDR3 has 14 residues. The V gene's germline CDR1 is SGHRS and CDR2 YFSETQ. With 10 bases clipped from V and 7 bases from J, the junction kept 12 bases outside the gene matches. DNA of the CDR3: TGCGCCTGCACTCGGGACAGGGCTTTGAATGAGCAGTTCTTC. It is translated as CACTRDRALNEQFF.

The V gene is TRBV12-3 or TRBV12-4, the J gene TRBJ2-5, with 9 positions matching TRBD2. Trimming removed 6 bases from V and 5 bases from J; junction bases left unmatched: 16. The CDR3 length is 17 residues. CDR3 sequence reads: CASSPYLGAGGVETQYF. CDR3 in DNA: TGTGCCAGCAGCCCGTATTTAGGAGCGGGGGGCGTCGAGACCCAGTACTTC.

The CDR3 DNA reads TGTGCCAGTATGTCGGGGACCGCTCTTTGGTATGGCTACACCTTC. This gives the protein CASMSGTALWYGYTF. The chain employs TRBV19 and TRBJ1-2, with D possibly being TRBD1 (5 bases). The CDR3 covers 15 residues. V lost 7 bases, J lost 5 bases, and 20 bases lay in between. Germline V gives CDR1 LNHDA, CDR2 SQIVND (reference sequence).